Listed here is a single TCR beta chain. Its cognate antigen is unknown. CDR3 length equals 14 residues. With V trimmed by 6 bases and J by 1 base, 5 bases remained unmatched. CDR1 is LNHDA, CDR2 SQIVND, per germline (reference sequence). This specimen comes from a study of cytomegalovirus exposure and HLA in healthy donors. Some clones are missing from TCRdb's copy, which holds only in-frame ones; the method was immunoSEQ multiplex PCR. The sample has about 340,000 clones, roughly 89% seen once. Study-wide points: Among the CMV-associated chains, three were confirmed in vitro as specific for CMV antigens. A later analysis found first-cohort TCR clusters tended to co-occur in the 120 validation repertoires. Researchers counted roughly 150 TCR beta chains as cytomegalovirus-associated. It was reported that the classifier diagnosed cytomegalovirus status with high specificity and sensitivity in both the original and validation cohorts.

The sequencing input was PBMCs. This chain links TRBV19 with TRBJ1-2; 7 positions agree with TRBD1. The TCR comes from a woman between 18 and 30 years old in good health and CMV-seronegative. CDR3 in DNA: TGTGCCAGTAGGAGGGACAGCGTTAACTATGGCTACACCTTC. This sequence encodes CASRRDSVNYGYTF.